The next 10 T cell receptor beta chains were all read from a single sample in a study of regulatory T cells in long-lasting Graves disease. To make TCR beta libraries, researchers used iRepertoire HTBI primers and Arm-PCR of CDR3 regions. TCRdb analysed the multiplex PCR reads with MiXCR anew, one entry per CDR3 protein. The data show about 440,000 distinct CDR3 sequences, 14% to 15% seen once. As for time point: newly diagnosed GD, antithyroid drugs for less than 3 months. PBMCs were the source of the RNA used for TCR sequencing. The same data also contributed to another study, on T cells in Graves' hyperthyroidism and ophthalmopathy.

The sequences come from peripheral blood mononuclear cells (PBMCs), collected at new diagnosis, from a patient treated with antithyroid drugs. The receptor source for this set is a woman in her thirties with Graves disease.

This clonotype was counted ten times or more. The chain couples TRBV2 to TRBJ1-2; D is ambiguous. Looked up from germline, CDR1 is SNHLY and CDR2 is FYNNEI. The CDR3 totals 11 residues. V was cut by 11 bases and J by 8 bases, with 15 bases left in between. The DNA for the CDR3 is TGTGCCGGTCGCGTAGGAAGGGGCTACACCTTC. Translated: CAGRVGRGYTF.

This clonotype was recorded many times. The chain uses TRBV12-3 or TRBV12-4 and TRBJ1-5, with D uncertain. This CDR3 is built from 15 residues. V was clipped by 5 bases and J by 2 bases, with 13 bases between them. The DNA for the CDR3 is TGTGCCAGCAGTGAATGGGGTTCCGGCAATCAGCCCCAGCATTTT. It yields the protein CASSEWGSGNQPQHF.

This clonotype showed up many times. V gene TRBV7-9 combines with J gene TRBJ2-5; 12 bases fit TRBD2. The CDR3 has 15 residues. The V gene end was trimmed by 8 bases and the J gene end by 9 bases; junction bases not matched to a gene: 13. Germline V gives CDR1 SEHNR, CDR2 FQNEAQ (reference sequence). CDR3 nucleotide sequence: TGTGCCAGCTCACAGACTAGCGGGAGTTCCGTTGCCCAGTACTTC. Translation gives CASSQTSGSSVAQYF. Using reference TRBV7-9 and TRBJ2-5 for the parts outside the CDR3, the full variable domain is DTGVSQNPRHKITKRGQNVTFRCDPISEHNRLYWYRQTLGQGPEFLTYFQNEAQLEKSRLLSDRFSAERPKGSFSTLEIQRTEQGDSAMYLCASSQTSGSSVAQYFGPGTRLLVL.

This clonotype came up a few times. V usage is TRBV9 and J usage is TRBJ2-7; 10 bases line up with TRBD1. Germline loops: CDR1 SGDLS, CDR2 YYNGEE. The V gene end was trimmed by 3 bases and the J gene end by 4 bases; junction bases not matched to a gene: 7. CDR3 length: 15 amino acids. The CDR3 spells CASSASRDRGYEQYF. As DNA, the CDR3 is TGTGCCAGCAGCGCCAGCCGGGACAGGGGATACGAGCAGTACTTC.

Written as DNA, the CDR3 is TGTGCCAGCAGTCAGCAACCCGCTAACTATGGCTACACCTTC. Translation gives CASSQQPANYGYTF. The chain uses TRBV28 and TRBJ1-2, with no clear D. Germline CDR1 reads MDHEN; CDR2 reads SYDVKM. The CDR3 is 14 residues long. V was cut by 5 bases and J by 0 bases, with 10 bases left in between.

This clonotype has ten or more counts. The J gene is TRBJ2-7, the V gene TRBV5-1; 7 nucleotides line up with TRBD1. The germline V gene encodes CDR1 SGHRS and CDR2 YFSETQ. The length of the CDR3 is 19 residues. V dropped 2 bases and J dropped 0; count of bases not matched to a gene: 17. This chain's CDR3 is CASSFDESSRQGHSYEQYF. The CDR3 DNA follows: TGCGCCAGCAGCTTCGACGAATCATCTAGACAGGGCCACTCCTACGAGCAGTACTTC.

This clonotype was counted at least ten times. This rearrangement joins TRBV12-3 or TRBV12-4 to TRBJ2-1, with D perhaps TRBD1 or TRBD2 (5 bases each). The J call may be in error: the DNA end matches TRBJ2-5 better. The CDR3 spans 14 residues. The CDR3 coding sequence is TGTGCCAGCAGTTTAGATGGGACGAAAGAGACCCAGTACTTC. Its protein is CASSLDGTKETQYF.

The CDR3 nucleotides are TGTGCCAGCAGCTTAGTCCTAGCGGGAGTGGCAGATACGCAGTATTTT. This translates into CASSLVLAGVADTQYF. This sequence joins TRBV11-2 and TRBJ2-3; TRBD2 aligns across 10 bases. The germline gives CDR1 SGHAT, CDR2 FQNNGV. V was clipped by 1 base and J by 4 bases; unmatched bases: 5. The CDR3 has 16 amino acids.

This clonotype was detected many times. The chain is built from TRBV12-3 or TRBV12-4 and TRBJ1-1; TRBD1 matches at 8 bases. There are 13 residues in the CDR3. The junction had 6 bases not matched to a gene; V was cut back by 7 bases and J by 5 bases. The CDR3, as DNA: TGTGCCAGCACTCCGACAGGGGATACTGAAGCTTTCTTT. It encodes CASTPTGDTEAFF.

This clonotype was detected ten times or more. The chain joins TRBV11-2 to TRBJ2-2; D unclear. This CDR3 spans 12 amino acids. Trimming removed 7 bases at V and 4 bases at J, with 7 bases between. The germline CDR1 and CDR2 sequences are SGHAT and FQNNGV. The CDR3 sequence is CASIKSTGELFF. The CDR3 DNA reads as TGTGCCAGCATCAAGAGCACCGGGGAGCTGTTTTTT.